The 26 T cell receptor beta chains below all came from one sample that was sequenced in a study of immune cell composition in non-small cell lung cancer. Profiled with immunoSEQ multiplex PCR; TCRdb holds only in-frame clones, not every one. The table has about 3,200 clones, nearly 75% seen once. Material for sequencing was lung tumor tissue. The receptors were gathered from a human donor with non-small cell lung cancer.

CDR3 in amino acids: CASSLDSYNSPLHF. The DNA of the CDR3 is TGTGCCAGTAGTCTGGACAGCTATAATTCACCCCTCCACTTT. The chain has TRBV19 and TRBJ1-6, with D perhaps TRBD1 (6 bases). The CDR3 covers 14 residues. The germline CDR1 and CDR2 sequences are LNHDA and SQIVND (reference sequence). The ends were cut back, 5 bases at V and 3 bases at J, with 8 bases in the middle.

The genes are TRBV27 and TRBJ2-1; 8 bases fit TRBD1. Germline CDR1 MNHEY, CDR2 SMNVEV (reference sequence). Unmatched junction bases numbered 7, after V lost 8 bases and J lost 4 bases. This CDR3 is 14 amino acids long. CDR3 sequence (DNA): TGTGCCAGCCTACCGGGGACAGGTTACAATGAGCAGTTCTTC. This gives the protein CASLPGTGYNEQFF.

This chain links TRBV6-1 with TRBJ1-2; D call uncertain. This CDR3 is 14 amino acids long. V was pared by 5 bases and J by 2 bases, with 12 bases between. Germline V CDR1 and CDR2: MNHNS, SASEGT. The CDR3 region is CASSPSTRNYGYTF. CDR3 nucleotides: TGTGCCAGCAGTCCAAGCACGCGGAACTATGGCTACACCTTC.

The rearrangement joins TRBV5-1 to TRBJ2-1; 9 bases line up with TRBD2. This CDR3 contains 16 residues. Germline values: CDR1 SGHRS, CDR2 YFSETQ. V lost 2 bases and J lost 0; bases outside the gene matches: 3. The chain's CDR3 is CASSFNSGSSYNEQFF. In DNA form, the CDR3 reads TGCGCCAGCAGCTTTAATAGCGGGAGCTCCTACAATGAGCAGTTCTTC.

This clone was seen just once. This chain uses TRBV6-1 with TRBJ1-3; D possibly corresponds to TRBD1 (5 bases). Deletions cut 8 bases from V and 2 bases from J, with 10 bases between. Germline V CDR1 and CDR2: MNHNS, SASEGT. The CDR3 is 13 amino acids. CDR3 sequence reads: CASYLGAGNTIYF. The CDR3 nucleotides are TGTGCCAGCTATTTAGGGGCTGGAAACACCATATATTTT.

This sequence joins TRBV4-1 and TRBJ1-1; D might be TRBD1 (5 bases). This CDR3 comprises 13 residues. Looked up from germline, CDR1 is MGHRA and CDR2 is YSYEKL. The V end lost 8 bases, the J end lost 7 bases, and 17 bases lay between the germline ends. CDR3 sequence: CASRLGGGDEAFF. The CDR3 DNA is TGCGCCAGCCGGTTGGGGGGGGGAGATGAAGCTTTCTTT.

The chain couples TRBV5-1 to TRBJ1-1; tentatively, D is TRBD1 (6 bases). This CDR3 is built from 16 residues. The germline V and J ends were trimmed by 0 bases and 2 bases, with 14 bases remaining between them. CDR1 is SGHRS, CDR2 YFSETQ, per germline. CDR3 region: CASSLVSQGINTEAFF. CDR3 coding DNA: TGCGCCAGCAGCTTGGTTTCTCAGGGGATAAACACTGAAGCTTTCTTT.

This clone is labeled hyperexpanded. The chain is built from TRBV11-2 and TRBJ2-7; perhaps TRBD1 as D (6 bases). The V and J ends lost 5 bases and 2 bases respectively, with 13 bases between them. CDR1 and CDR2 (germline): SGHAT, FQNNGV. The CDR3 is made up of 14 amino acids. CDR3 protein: CASSGDRWTYEQYF. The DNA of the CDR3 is TGTGCCAGCAGCGGAGACAGGTGGACCTACGAGCAGTACTTC.

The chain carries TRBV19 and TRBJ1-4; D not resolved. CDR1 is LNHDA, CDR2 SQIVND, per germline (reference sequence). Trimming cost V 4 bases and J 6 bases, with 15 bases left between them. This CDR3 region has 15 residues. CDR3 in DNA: TGTGCCAGTAGTAACGTAGGAGGACCTCATGAAAAACTGTTTTTT. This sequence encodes CASSNVGGPHEKLFF.

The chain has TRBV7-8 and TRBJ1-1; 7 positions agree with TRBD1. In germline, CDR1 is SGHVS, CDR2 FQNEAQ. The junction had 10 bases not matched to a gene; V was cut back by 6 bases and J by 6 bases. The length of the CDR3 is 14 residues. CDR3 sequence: CASSYGLQGSEAFF. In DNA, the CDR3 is TGTGCCAGCAGTTACGGGTTACAGGGGTCTGAAGCTTTCTTT. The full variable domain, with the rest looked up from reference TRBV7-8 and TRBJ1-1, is GAGVSQSPRYKVAKRGQDVALRCDPISGHVSLFWYQQALGQGPEFLTYFQNEAQLDKSGLPSDRFFAERPEGSVSTLKIQRTQQEDSAVYLCASSYGLQGSEAFFGQGTRLTVV.

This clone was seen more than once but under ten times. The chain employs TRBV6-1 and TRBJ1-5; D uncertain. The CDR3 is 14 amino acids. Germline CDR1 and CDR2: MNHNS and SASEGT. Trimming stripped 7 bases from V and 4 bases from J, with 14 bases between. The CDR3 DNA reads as TGTGCCAGCATATCAGGAGGAAGAAATCAGCCCCAGCATTTT. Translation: CASISGGRNQPQHF.

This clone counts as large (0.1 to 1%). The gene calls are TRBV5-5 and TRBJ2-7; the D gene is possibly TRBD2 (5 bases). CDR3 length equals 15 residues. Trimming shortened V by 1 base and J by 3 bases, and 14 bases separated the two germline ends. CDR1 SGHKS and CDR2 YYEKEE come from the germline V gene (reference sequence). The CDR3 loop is CASSLRERWVYEQYF. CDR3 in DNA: TGTGCCAGCAGCTTGAGAGAGCGGTGGGTCTACGAGCAGTACTTC.

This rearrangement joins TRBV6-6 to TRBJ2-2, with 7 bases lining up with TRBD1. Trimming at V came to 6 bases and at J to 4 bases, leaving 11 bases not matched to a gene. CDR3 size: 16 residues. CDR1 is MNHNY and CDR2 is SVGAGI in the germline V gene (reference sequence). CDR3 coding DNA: TGTGCCAGCAGCCCTCGACAGGGTTCGGCCACCGGGGAGCTGTTTTTT. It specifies CASSPRQGSATGELFF.

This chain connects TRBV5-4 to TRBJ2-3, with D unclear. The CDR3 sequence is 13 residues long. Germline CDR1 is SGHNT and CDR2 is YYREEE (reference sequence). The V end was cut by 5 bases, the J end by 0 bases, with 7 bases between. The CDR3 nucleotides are TGTGCCAGCAGTTCCCCTAGCACAGATACGCAGTATTTT. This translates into CASSSPSTDTQYF.

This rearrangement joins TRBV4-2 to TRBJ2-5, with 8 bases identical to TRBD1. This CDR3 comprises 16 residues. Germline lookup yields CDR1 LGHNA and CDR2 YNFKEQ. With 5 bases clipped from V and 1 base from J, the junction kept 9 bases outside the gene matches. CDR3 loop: CASSKGGTGFQETQYF. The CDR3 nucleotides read TGTGCCAGCAGCAAGGGTGGGACAGGCTTCCAAGAGACCCAGTACTTC.

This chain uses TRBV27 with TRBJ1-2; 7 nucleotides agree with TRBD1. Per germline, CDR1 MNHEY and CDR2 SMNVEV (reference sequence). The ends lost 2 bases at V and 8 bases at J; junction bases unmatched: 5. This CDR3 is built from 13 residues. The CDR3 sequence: CASSLARGYGYTF. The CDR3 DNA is TGTGCCAGCAGTTTAGCCAGGGGGTACGGCTACACCTTC.

The CDR3 nucleotides read TGTGCCAGCAGCTTATTTTCGGGACAGGGAGTAGAGACCCAGTACTTC. It codes for CASSLFSGQGVETQYF. The chain is built from TRBV13 and TRBJ2-5; 9 positions match TRBD1. J gave up 4 bases and V 2 bases, and 8 bases lay outside the gene matches. The CDR3 is made up of 16 amino acids. The germline CDR1 and CDR2 sequences are PRHDT and FYEKMQ (reference sequence).

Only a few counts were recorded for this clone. CDR3 region: CASSLTSGRTDTQYF. The CDR3 bases are TGCGCCAGCAGCTTGACTAGCGGGAGAACAGATACGCAGTATTTT. The chain links TRBV5-1 to TRBJ2-3, with 11 bases identical to TRBD2. The CDR3 sequence is 15 residues long. Germline trimming cut 1 base from V and 3 bases from J; bases unmatched to any gene: 1. The germline gives CDR1 SGHRS, CDR2 YFSETQ. Full variable domain (remainder filled in from reference TRBV5-1 and TRBJ2-3): KAGVTQTPRYLIKTRGQQVTLSCSPISGHRSVSWYQQTPGQGLQFLFEYFSETQRNKGNFPGRFSGRQFSNSRSEMNVSTLELGDSALYLCASSLTSGRTDTQYFGPGTRLTVL.

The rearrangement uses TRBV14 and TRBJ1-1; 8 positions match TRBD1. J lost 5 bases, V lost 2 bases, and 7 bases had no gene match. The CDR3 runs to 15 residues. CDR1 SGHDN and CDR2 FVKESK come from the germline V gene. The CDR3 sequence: CASSQQGALLTEAFF. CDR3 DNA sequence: TGTGCCAGCAGCCAACAGGGGGCTCTGTTGACTGAAGCTTTCTTT.

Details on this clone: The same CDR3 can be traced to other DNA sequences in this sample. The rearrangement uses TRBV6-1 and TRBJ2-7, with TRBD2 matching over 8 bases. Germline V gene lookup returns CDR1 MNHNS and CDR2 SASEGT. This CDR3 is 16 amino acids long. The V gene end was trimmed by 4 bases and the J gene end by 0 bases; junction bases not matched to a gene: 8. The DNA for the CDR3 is TGTGCCAGCAGTGGAATCAGCGGGAGAAGCTCCTACGAGCAGTACTTC. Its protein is CASSGISGRSSYEQYF.

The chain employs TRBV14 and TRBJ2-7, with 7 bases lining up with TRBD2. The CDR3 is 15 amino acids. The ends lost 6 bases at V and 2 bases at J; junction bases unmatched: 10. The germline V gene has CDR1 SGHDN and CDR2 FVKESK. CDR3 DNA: TGTGCCAGCAGTCAACAAGAGGGAGGGCCCTACGAGCAGTACTTC. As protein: CASSQQEGGPYEQYF.

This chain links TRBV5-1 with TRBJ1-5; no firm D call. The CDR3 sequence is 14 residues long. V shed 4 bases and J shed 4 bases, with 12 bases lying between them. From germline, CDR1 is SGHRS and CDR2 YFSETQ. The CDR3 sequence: CASSGSGKNQPQHF. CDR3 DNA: TGCGCCAGCAGCGGCTCCGGGAAAAATCAGCCCCAGCATTTT. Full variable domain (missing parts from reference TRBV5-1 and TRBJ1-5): KAGVTQTPRYLIKTRGQQVTLSCSPISGHRSVSWYQQTPGQGLQFLFEYFSETQRNKGNFPGRFSGRQFSNSRSEMNVSTLELGDSALYLCASSGSGKNQPQHFGDGTRLSIL.

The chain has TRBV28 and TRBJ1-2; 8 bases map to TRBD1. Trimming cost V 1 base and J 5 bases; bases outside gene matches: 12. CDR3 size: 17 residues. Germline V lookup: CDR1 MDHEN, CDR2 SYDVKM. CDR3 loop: CASSLLGGGTGVYGYTF. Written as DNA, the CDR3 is TGTGCCAGCAGTTTATTAGGGGGGGGGACAGGAGTTTATGGCTACACCTTC.

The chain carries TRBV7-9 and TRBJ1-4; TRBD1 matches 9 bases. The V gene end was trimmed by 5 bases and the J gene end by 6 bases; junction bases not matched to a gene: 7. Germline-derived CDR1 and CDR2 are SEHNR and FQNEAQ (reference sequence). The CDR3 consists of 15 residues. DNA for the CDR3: TGTGCCAGCAGCACCCCAACAGGGGGCTATGAAAAACTGTTTTTT. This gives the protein CASSTPTGGYEKLFF.

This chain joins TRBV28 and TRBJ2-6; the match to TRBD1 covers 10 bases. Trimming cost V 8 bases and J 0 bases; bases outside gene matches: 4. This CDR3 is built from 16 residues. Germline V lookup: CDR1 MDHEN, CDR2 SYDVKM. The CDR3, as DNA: TGTGCCAGCCGGACAGGGGGTGACTCTGGGGCCAACGTCCTGACTTTC. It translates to CASRTGGDSGANVLTF. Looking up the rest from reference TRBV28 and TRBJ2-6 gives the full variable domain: DVKVTQSSRYLVKRTGEKVFLECVQDMDHENMFWYRQDPGLGLRLIYFSYDVKMKEKGDIPEGYSVSREKKERFSLILESASTNQTSMYLCASRTGGDSGANVLTFGAGSRLTVL.

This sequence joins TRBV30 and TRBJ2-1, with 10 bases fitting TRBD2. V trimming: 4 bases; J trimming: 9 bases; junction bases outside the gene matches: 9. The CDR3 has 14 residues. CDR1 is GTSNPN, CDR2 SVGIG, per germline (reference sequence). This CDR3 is CAWTGLAGASEQFF. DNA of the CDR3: TGTGCCTGGACTGGGCTAGCGGGAGCCTCTGAGCAGTTCTTC.